Listed below are T cell receptor beta chains from one sample, sequenced in a study of cytomegalovirus exposure and HLA in healthy donors. The method was immunoSEQ multiplex PCR; TCRdb's version includes in-frame clones alone and lacks a portion of them. The sample shows 280,000 or so clones, approximately 90% of them seen only once. The source material was PBMCs. These receptors were collected from a woman younger than 30 in good health and CMV-seronegative. CDR3s include the opening cysteine and the closing phenylalanine or tryptophan. D genes are given only for firm matches. Some rows have no size entry. The others give once, few or many, or a class for an expanded clone.

>TRBJ1-4|TRBV19|TRBD1|few
TGTGCCAGTAGTATCCAGGGGGTTGAAAAACTGTTTTTT
CASSIQGVEKLFF
>TRBJ1-1|TRBV2|-|-
TGTGCCAGCCCCCGGGGGGCGGGAAGAAATGAGAACACTGAAGCTTTCTTT
CASPRGAGRNENTEAFF
>TRBJ1-5|TRBV5-1|-|-
TGCGCCAGCAGCTTGGGAGGGCAGGTCAATCAGCCCCAGCATTTT
CASSLGGQVNQPQHF
>TRBJ2-1|TRBV9|TRBD2|once
TGTGCCAGCAGCGTAGGTCTGGGGGGTAGCGGGGGACCCTACAATGAGCAGTTCTTC
CASSVGLGGSGGPYNEQFF
>TRBJ1-1|TRBV28|TRBD1|-
TGTGCCAGCATCGGGAGGGACAGGGCACGAGGGAAAGCTTTCTTT
CASIGRDRARGKAFF
>TRBJ2-1|TRBV4-1|TRBD2|once
TGCGCCAGCGCGATAGCGGGGACCTTAAATGAGCAGTTCTTC
CASAIAGTLNEQFF
>TRBJ1-2|TRBV6-6|TRBD1|few
TGTGCCAGCAGCTCGACAGGGGATGGCTACACCTTC
CASSSTGDGYTF
>TRBJ1-1|TRBV2|-|-
TGTGCCAGCAGTGCCAGGGAGGGAATGAACACTGAAGCTTTCTTT
CASSAREGMNTEAFF
>TRBJ2-7|TRBV13|TRBD2|-
TGTGCCAGCAGCCTCTACGGACTAGCGGGGTACGAGCAGTACTTC
CASSLYGLAGYEQYF
>TRBJ2-7|TRBV27|TRBD2|-
TGTGCCAGCAGTTTATTGGGGGAGGGGAGCTCCTACGAGCAGTACTTC
CASSLLGEGSSYEQYF
>TRBJ1-5|TRBV7-9|-|-
TGTTCCAGCAGCTTCCAAACCGGGGGGCGCAATCAGCCCCAGCATTTT
CSSSFQTGGRNQPQHF
>TRBJ2-7|TRBV5-1|-|-
TGCGCCAGCGCCCTAGGGCGGGGCAGAGCTACCTACGAGCAGTACTTC
CASALGRGRATYEQYF
>TRBJ2-3|TRBV7-9|TRBD2|-
TGTGCCAGCAGCTTAGGACTAGCGGGTGGCACAGATACGCAGTATTTT
CASSLGLAGGTDTQYF
>TRBJ2-1|TRBV5-1|TRBD2|-
TGCGCCAGCAGCTTGGTGGGCGCGGGGGTCCACTTTGAGCAGTTCTTC
CASSLVGAGVHFEQFF
>TRBJ2-3|TRBV27|-|-
TGTGCCAGCCGGGACACTCAGGCAGATACGCAGTATTTT
CASRDTQADTQYF
>TRBJ2-7|TRBV14|TRBD1|-
TGTGCCAGCAGCGTGACAGGGGCCACCTACGAGCAGTACTTC
CASSVTGATYEQYF
>TRBJ2-1|TRBV11-3|TRBD2|-
TGTGCCAGCAGCTCCCGACTAGCGGCGGGCATCAATGAGCAGTTCTTC
CASSSRLAAGINEQFF
>TRBJ2-7|TRBV29-1|TRBD1|-
TGCAGCGTTGAAGGGACAGGGTTCTACGAGCAGTACTTC
CSVEGTGFYEQYF
>TRBJ2-7|TRBV13|-|once
TGTGCCAGCAGCTCCGGGGGGCAGACACTCTACGAGCAGTACTTC
CASSSGGQTLYEQYF
>TRBJ1-4|TRBV5-6|-|-
TGTGCCAGCAGCTCCTTCTCCGATGAAAAACTGTTTTTT
CASSSFSDEKLFF
>TRBJ2-2|TRBV27|-|-
TGTGCCAGCAGTTTTGCCGGGACACAGAACACCGGGGAGCTGTTTTTT
CASSFAGTQNTGELFF
>TRBJ2-2|TRBV9|-|-
TGTGCCAGCAGCGTAGACGCGGCAGGGGTCCGAGACTCCACCGGGGAGCTGTTTTTT
CASSVDAAGVRDSTGELFF
>TRBJ1-1|TRBV2|TRBD1|-
TGTGCCAGCCGGGGAGACAGGGCCCGGGGAGCTTTCTTT
CASRGDRARGAFF
>TRBJ1-1|TRBV5-1|-|-
TGCGCCAGCAGCTTGGACGGGAGGATGAACACTGAAGCTTTCTTT
CASSLDGRMNTEAFF
>TRBJ2-5|TRBV29-1|TRBD2|-
TGCAGCGTTGTTGCGGGGGGGCAAGAGACCCAGTACTTC
CSVVAGGQETQYF
>TRBJ1-2|TRBV5-1|-|-
TGCGCCAGCAGCCCGGCAGGTGAATATGGCTACACCTTC
CASSPAGEYGYTF
>TRBJ1-1|TRBV27|TRBD1|once
TGTGCCAGCAGTTCGTCCAGGGGGGCTGAAGCTTTCTTT
CASSSSRGAEAFF
>TRBJ2-7|TRBV7-9|TRBD2|few
TGTGCCAGCAGCTTTAGCGGGGTATTCGAGCAGTACTTC
CASSFSGVFEQYF
>TRBJ2-3|TRBV10-3|-|-
TGTGCCATCTCGGACACCTGGGAGGGCACAGATACGCAGTATTTT
CAISDTWEGTDTQYF
>TRBJ2-1|TRBV4-1|TRBD1|-
TGCGCCAGCAGCGTCCGGGACAGGAACAATGAGCAGTTCTTC
CASSVRDRNNEQFF
>TRBJ2-7|TRBV18|-|-
TGTGCCAGCTCACCACTTGCGGGGGACACCTACGAGCAGTACTTC
CASSPLAGDTYEQYF
>TRBJ2-7|TRBV30|TRBD1|-
TGTGCCTGGACAAGGGGGCCCGGGGACGAGCAGTACTTC
CAWTRGPGDEQYF
>TRBJ1-4|TRBV15|TRBD1|-
TGTGCCACCAGCAGTGGGGGACAGGATAATGAAAAACTGTTTTTT
CATSSGGQDNEKLFF
>TRBJ2-2|TRBV2|TRBD2|-
TGTGCCAGCCGCCGTTTTAGCGGGGATATCGGGGAGCTGTTTTTT
CASRRFSGDIGELFF
>TRBJ1-4|TRBV7-2|-|-
TGTGCCAGCAGTCAGGGGCTTGGTAATGAAAAACTGTTTTTT
CASSQGLGNEKLFF
>TRBJ2-1|TRBV9|TRBD2|once
TGTGCCAGCAGTGTCTATAGCGGGGGGGCGGATGGGAGCTCCTACAATGAGCAGTTCTTC
CASSVYSGGADGSSYNEQFF
>TRBJ1-6|TRBV7-2|-|-
TGTGCCAGCAGCTTCTCTGATTCACCCCTCCACTTT
CASSFSDSPLHF
>TRBJ1-6|TRBV13|TRBD1|-
TGTGCCAGCCGTGGGGGGCCAGGGGGAAATTCACCCCTCCACTTT
CASRGGPGGNSPLHF
>TRBJ2-1|TRBV18|-|once
TGTGCCAGCTCAGGGCTGGTTGAGCAGTTCTTC
CASSGLVEQFF
>TRBJ2-3|TRBV2|TRBD1|-
TGTGCCAGCAGTGGTGGTTTGAAGGGGGCGCTGAGAGCAGATACGCAGTATTTT
CASSGGLKGALRADTQYF
>TRBJ1-1|TRBV5-1|-|-
TGCGCCAACGTCACAGGGAACACTGAAGCTTTCTTT
CANVTGNTEAFF
>TRBJ1-2|TRBV15|-|-
TGTGCCACCAGCAGAGAGACAGGTTTCTATGGCTACACCTTC
CATSRETGFYGYTF
>TRBJ2-1|TRBV5-1|TRBD2|-
TGCGCCAGCAGCTCTCTAGCGGGGGACTACAATGAGCAGTTCTTC
CASSSLAGDYNEQFF
>TRBJ1-2|TRBV6-5|-|-
TGTGCCAGCAGTTACTCGGGGGGGCTACACACCTTC
CASSYSGGLHTF
>TRBJ1-4|TRBV5-1|-|-
TGCGCCAGCAGCCCCACGACAGCTACAACTAATGAAAAACTGTTTTTT
CASSPTTATTNEKLFF
>TRBJ1-4|TRBV11-2|-|few
TGTGCCAGCAGCTTAGCCGGCGGCGCAACTAATGAAAAACTGTTTTTT
CASSLAGGATNEKLFF
>TRBJ1-4|TRBV6-5|-|-
TGTGCCAGCATGTCGGGGGGGACTAATGAAAAACTGTTTTTT
CASMSGGTNEKLFF
>TRBJ1-6|TRBV6-5|-|-
TGTGCCAGCACGAGGCGCAGGGAAAATTCACCCCTCCACTTT
CASTRRRENSPLHF
>TRBJ1-5|TRBV7-8|-|-
TGTGCCAGCAGCTTACATGCGAATCAGCCCCAGCATTTT
CASSLHANQPQHF
>TRBJ1-4|TRBV29-1|TRBD1|-
TGCAGCGTTGAAGGGGACAGGGAAGAACTGTTTTTT
CSVEGDREELFF
>TRBJ2-3|TRBV5-1|-|-
TGCGCCAGCACCCGGGACTATACGCAGTATTTT
CASTRDYTQYF
>TRBJ2-1|TRBV27|-|-
TGTGCCAGCAGTTTCCGACAAGGATACAACAATGAGCAGTTCTTC
CASSFRQGYNNEQFF
>TRBJ2-7|TRBV10-1|-|-
TGCGCCAGCGGTAGTACCTCCTACGAGCAGTACTTC
CASGSTSYEQYF
>TRBJ1-1|TRBV29-1|-|once
TGCAGCGTTGAGGGGAGAATGAACACTGAAGCTTTCTTT
CSVEGRMNTEAFF
>TRBJ2-7|TRBV21-1|-|-
TGTGCCAGCAGCAAAGGGCAGGATAGGTACGAGCAGTACTTC
CASSKGQDRYEQYF
>TRBJ2-3|TRBV19|TRBD2|once
TGTGCCAGTAGTATAGGGACTAGCGGGGGGTCCTTCACAGATACGCAGTATTTT
CASSIGTSGGSFTDTQYF
>TRBJ1-1|TRBV19|TRBD1|-
TGTGCCAGTAGTCCACAGGGGCATCCTATGAACACTGAAGCTTTCTTT
CASSPQGHPMNTEAFF